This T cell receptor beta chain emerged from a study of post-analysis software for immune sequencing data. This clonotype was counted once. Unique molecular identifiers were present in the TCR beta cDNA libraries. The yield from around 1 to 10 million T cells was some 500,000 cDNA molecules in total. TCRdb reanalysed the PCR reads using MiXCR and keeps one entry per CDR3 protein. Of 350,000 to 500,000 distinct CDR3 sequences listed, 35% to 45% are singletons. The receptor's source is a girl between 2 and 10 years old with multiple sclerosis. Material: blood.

The CDR3 spells CASSLAGVTEAFF. In DNA form, the CDR3 reads TGCGCCAGCAGCTTGGCAGGGGTCACTGAAGCTTTCTTT. V and J are TRBV5-1 and TRBJ1-1; maybe TRBD1 (6 bases). From germline, CDR1 is SGHRS and CDR2 YFSETQ. The CDR3 sequence is 13 residues long. V gave up 0 bases and J gave up 4 bases, with 7 bases separating them.